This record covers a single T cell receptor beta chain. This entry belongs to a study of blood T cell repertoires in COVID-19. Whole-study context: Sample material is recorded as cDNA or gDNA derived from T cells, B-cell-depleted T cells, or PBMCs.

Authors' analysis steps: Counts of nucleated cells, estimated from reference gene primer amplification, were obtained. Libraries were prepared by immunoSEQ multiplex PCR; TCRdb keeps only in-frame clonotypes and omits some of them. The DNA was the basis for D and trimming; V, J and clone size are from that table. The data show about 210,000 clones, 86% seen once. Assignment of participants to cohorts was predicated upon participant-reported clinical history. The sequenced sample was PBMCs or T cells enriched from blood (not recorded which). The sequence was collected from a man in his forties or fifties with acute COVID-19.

The CDR3 reads CASSSDSFALHF. CDR3 sequence (DNA): TGTGCCAGCAGCTCTGACTCCTTCGCCCTCCACTTT. V and J are TRBV7-9 and TRBJ1-6, with D unresolved. From germline, CDR1 is SEHNR and CDR2 FQNEAQ (reference sequence). The CDR3 contains 12 residues. V gave up 4 bases and J gave up 14 bases, with 12 bases separating them.